This is a list of T cell receptor beta chains from one sample in a study of cytomegalovirus exposure and HLA in healthy donors. Generated by immunoSEQ multiplex PCR, the TCRdb table keeps only in-frame clones and is missing some. The sample shows around 170,000 clones, over 70% of them seen only once. The sample comprised PBMCs. These receptors were obtained from a man aged 50 or older in good health and CMV-seronegative. Each CDR3 is given with its conserved first and last residue. The D gene is left open where the match is weak. Rows give clone size only sometimes, using once, few, many, or a class for an expanded clone.

J: TRBJ2-6
D: -
V: TRBV4-1
size: few
CDR3: CASNQGLTGANVLTF
DNA: TGCGCCAGCAACCAGGGCCTAACTGGGGCCAACGTCCTGACTTTC

J: TRBJ1-5
D: -
V: TRBV4-1
size: once
CDR3: CASSQTQNSQPQHF
DNA: TGCGCCAGCAGCCAAACGCAAAACTCACAGCCCCAGCATTTT

J: TRBJ2-3
D: TRBD1
V: TRBV9
size: once
CDR3: CASRLGAGGGPEDTQYF
DNA: TGTGCCAGCAGGTTGGGGGCAGGGGGCGGTCCTGAGGATACGCAGTATTTT

J: TRBJ1-1
D: -
V: TRBV4-1
size: -
CDR3: CASSQAPWGLGTEAFF
DNA: TGCGCCAGCAGCCAAGCCCCCTGGGGGCTCGGCACTGAAGCTTTCTTT

J: TRBJ2-2
D: -
V: TRBV11-3
size: few
CDR3: CASTPAGPGELFF
DNA: TGTGCCAGCACCCCCGCCGGTCCCGGGGAGCTGTTTTTT

J: TRBJ1-2
D: -
V: TRBV6-1
size: -
CDR3: CASSDLAVYGYTF
DNA: TGTGCCAGCAGTGACCTCGCGGTATATGGCTACACCTTC

J: TRBJ2-2
D: -
V: TRBV2
size: -
CDR3: CASRQGGTGELFF
DNA: TGTGCCAGCCGACAGGGAGGCACCGGGGAGCTGTTTTTT

J: TRBJ1-4
D: -
V: TRBV27
size: -
CDR3: CASSLRAVRGANEKLFF
DNA: TGTGCCAGCAGTTTACGGGCAGTCAGGGGTGCTAATGAAAAACTGTTTTTT

J: TRBJ2-3
D: -
V: TRBV19
size: once
CDR3: CASKGRGPTDTQYF
DNA: TGTGCCAGTAAAGGGCGGGGACCCACAGATACGCAGTATTTT

J: TRBJ1-6
D: TRBD1
V: TRBV7-8
size: -
CDR3: CASSRDRWSPLHF
DNA: TGTGCCAGCAGCCGGGACAGGTGGTCACCCCTCCACTTT

J: TRBJ2-5
D: TRBD1
V: TRBV7-2
size: -
CDR3: CASSLRQGQSLSKTQYF
DNA: TGTGCCAGCAGCCTCCGACAGGGGCAAAGCCTTAGCAAGACCCAGTACTTC

J: TRBJ2-7
D: TRBD2
V: TRBV10-2
size: -
CDR3: CASIEAGGSGEQYF
DNA: TGCGCCAGCATCGAAGCGGGGGGCAGTGGCGAGCAGTACTTC

J: TRBJ1-5
D: TRBD1
V: TRBV30
size: once
CDR3: CAWSPRDRGLFNNQPQHF
DNA: TGTGCCTGGAGTCCCAGGGACAGGGGGCTTTTTAACAATCAGCCCCAGCATTTT

J: TRBJ2-3
D: TRBD2
V: TRBV5-4
size: once
CDR3: CASGTKRGNGDTQYF
DNA: TGTGCCAGCGGTACCAAGCGGGGGAATGGGGATACGCAGTATTTT

J: TRBJ2-3
D: -
V: TRBV7-3
size: -
CDR3: CASSPGEYTDTQYF
DNA: TGTGCCAGCAGCCCGGGGGAATACACAGATACGCAGTATTTT

J: TRBJ1-1
D: -
V: TRBV11-2
size: -
CDR3: CASSSKQGNTEAFF
DNA: TGTGCCAGCAGCTCTAAACAGGGAAACACTGAAGCTTTCTTT

J: TRBJ1-1
D: -
V: TRBV6-5
size: -
CDR3: CASRLGRTAAFF
DNA: TGTGCCAGTCGTCTCGGTCGAACCGCAGCTTTCTTT

J: TRBJ2-1
D: TRBD2
V: TRBV4-2
size: -
CDR3: CASSLSGVNEQFF
DNA: TGTGCCAGCAGCCTGAGCGGGGTAAATGAGCAGTTCTTC

J: TRBJ2-7
D: TRBD1
V: TRBV7-6
size: -
CDR3: CASSLDQGAYEQYF
DNA: TGTGCCAGCAGCTTAGACCAGGGGGCCTACGAGCAGTACTTC

J: TRBJ2-7
D: -
V: TRBV7-2
size: -
CDR3: CASSFHSRKYEQYF
DNA: TGTGCCAGCAGCTTTCACAGCCGGAAGTACGAGCAGTACTTC

J: TRBJ2-7
D: -
V: TRBV9
size: few
CDR3: CASSPTGSYEQYF
DNA: TGTGCCAGCAGCCCCACAGGTTCCTACGAGCAGTACTTC

J: TRBJ1-4
D: TRBD1
V: TRBV2
size: -
CDR3: CASSEVRGAEKLFF
DNA: TGTGCCAGCAGTGAGGTCAGGGGGGCTGAAAAACTGTTTTTT

J: TRBJ2-5
D: TRBD2
V: TRBV4-3
size: once
CDR3: CASSQEYSLAGGRETQYF
DNA: TGCGCCAGCAGCCAAGAGTATTCGCTAGCGGGGGGGCGCGAGACCCAGTACTTC

J: TRBJ2-7
D: TRBD1
V: TRBV18
size: -
CDR3: CASSPGQGAVSEQYF
DNA: TGTGCCAGCTCACCGGGACAGGGGGCTGTTTCCGAGCAGTACTTC

J: TRBJ2-7
D: -
V: TRBV5-1
size: -
CDR3: CASSLMGGSSYEQYF
DNA: TGCGCCAGCAGCTTAATGGGGGGTTCTTCCTACGAGCAGTACTTC

J: TRBJ2-7
D: -
V: TRBV27
size: -
CDR3: CASSFGGAAYEQYF
DNA: TGTGCCAGCAGTTTTGGAGGGGCCGCCTACGAGCAGTACTTC

J: TRBJ2-7
D: -
V: TRBV7-9
size: -
CDR3: CSSSLSHEQYF
DNA: TGTTCCAGCAGCTTATCTCACGAGCAGTACTTC

J: TRBJ1-2
D: TRBD1
V: TRBV2
size: -
CDR3: CASMNFGTGYGYTF
DNA: TGTGCCAGCATGAACTTCGGGACAGGCTATGGCTACACCTTC